This TCR beta chain was recovered during a study of cytomegalovirus exposure and HLA in healthy donors. Study-wide background: From donors who were HLA-typed, an early data release held around 80 million unique TCRs.

Germline loops: CDR1 LGHNT, CDR2 FRNRAP. This CDR3 has 16 amino acids. The ends were cut back, 5 bases at V and 1 base at J, with 15 bases in the middle. In the PCR, 60 Vbeta and 13 Jbeta primers were used. Some clones are missing from TCRdb's copy, which holds only in-frame ones; the method was immunoSEQ multiplex PCR. The data contain 99,000 or so clones, more than 9.5% of them seen just once; the ten biggest clones take up approximately 15%. With respect to this clone: As yet, its antigen is unknown.

Points from the study as a whole: It was reported that the classifier diagnosed cytomegalovirus status with high specificity and sensitivity in both the original and validation cohorts. As a later analysis revealed, most CMV-associated TCR beta chains appeared HLA-restricted. Later, TCR association rates were found to vary by HLA locus, highest for DRB1 and lowest for HLA-C.

Sample: PBMCs. This TCR was sampled from a man aged 40-50 years in good health and CMV-seropositive. The chain carries TRBV12-5 and TRBJ2-1; the D gene is possibly TRBD2 (5 bases). This chain's CDR3 is CASGPRYPGSYNEQFF. CDR3 sequence (DNA): TGTGCTAGTGGTCCACGTTATCCGGGATCCTACAATGAGCAGTTCTTC. Full variable domain (missing parts from reference TRBV12-5 and TRBJ2-1): DARVTQTPRHKVTEMGQEVTMRCQPILGHNTVFWYRQTMMQGLELLAYFRNRAPLDDSGMPKDRFSAEMPDATLATLKIQPSEPRDSAVYFCASGPRYPGSYNEQFFGPGTRLTVL.